This T cell receptor beta chain was sequenced in a study of immune heterogeneity within non-small cell lung tumors. On the study more broadly: The tumor set comprised a handful of squamous cell carcinomas and some 10 non-squamous carcinomas (plus 1 not otherwise specified). Findings and caveats of the study: The study found high-frequency T-cell receptor beta clonotypes largely distinct between individual patients. While identical dominant CDR3 beta clonotypes recurred across tumor sites within a patient, high-frequency clones unique to individual sites also appeared.

V shed 6 bases and J shed 3 bases, with 15 bases lying between them. The CDR3 consists of 15 residues. Germline lookup yields CDR1 MNHEY and CDR2 SVGEGT. Template input, which was bulk tumor genomic DNA, totaled 600 ng per sample. From each primary tumor, several far-apart biopsies were obtained during surgery. Each patient presented with untreated, newly diagnosed non-small cell lung cancer and received curative surgery. Curative-intent surgery was being performed on the donors, who were patients newly diagnosed with non-small cell lung cancer. It was with 32 V and 13 J primers that multiplex PCR amplified TCR beta CDR3. TCRdb re-called the multiplex PCR reads with MiXCR, one entry per CDR3 protein. The table lists approximately 29,000 distinct CDR3 sequences, 28% of them singletons. In the case of this clonotype: Its target is unknown. A much larger clonotype is one base distant, so this may be a read error. This is likely a read error, given that the CDR3 carries no conserved phenylalanine or tryptophan at its end.

This chain links TRBV6-2 or TRBV6-3 with TRBJ2-1; no reliable D call. The sample was lung tumor tissue. This clonotype was obtained from a man aged 35 to 55 with non-small cell lung cancer. As DNA, the CDR3 is TGTGCCAGCAGCAATGGAGCGTTCTACTACAATGAGCAGTTCCTC. It codes for CASSNGAFYYNEQFL.